One and the same sample provided the 10 T cell receptor beta chains below, sequenced in a study of blood T cell repertoires in COVID-19. Generated by immunoSEQ multiplex PCR, the TCRdb table keeps only in-frame clones and is missing some. The data contain around 100,000 clones, about 88% of them seen just once; the ten biggest clones take up 5% to 7.5%. The sequenced sample consisted of peripheral blood. Source of these receptors: a human donor in a cohort sampled during active COVID-19.

The rearrangement links TRBV24-1 to TRBJ2-1; the match to TRBD2 covers 11 bases. The CDR3 is made up of 18 amino acids. The V segment lost 3 bases and the J segment 10 bases; nucleotides outside the gene matches: 16. Per the germline V gene, CDR1 is KGHDR and CDR2 is SFDVKD. CDR3 DNA: TGTGCCACCAGTGATCCGGGCACACTAGCGGGAGTTCGCCGGGAGCAGTTCTTC. Encoded protein: CATSDPGTLAGVRREQFF.

The chain uses TRBV10-3 and TRBJ1-2, with 8 bases fitting TRBD1. The germline V gene encodes CDR1 ENHRY and CDR2 SYGVKD. With 10 bases clipped from V and 2 bases from J, the junction kept 12 bases outside the gene matches. This CDR3 has 15 amino acids. The CDR3 nucleotides are TGTGCCACCCACTTCTCCGGGACAGGCAACTATGGCTACACCTTC. Translation gives CATHFSGTGNYGYTF.

V is TRBV6-5 and J is TRBJ1-1; 7 bases align to TRBD1. Trimming took 7 bases from V and 3 from J; bases not matched to a gene: 8. Germline CDR1 is MNHEY and CDR2 is SVGAGI. CDR3 length equals 14 residues. CDR3 loop: CASTRQGGDTEAFF. CDR3 in DNA: TGTGCCAGCACCAGACAGGGTGGAGACACTGAAGCTTTCTTT.

The CDR3 nucleotides are TGTGCCAGCAGCCTCCCTTCGAGGGCCAGCACAGATACGCAGTATTTT. This gives the protein CASSLPSRASTDTQYF. The chain recombines TRBV7-6 with TRBJ2-3, with D possibly matching TRBD2 (5 bases). Looked up from germline, CDR1 is SGHVS and CDR2 is FNYEAQ. The CDR3 contains 16 residues. V lost 5 bases, J lost 0 bases, and 15 bases lay in between.

The chain links TRBV28 to TRBJ2-2; D possibly corresponds to TRBD1 (5 bases). The CDR3 covers 16 residues. V shed 6 bases and J shed 0 bases, with 14 bases lying between them. Germline V lookup: CDR1 MDHEN, CDR2 SYDVKM. Written as DNA, the CDR3 is TGTGCCAGCAGCCTGACAGATATTACGAACACCGGGGAGCTGTTTTTT. Amino acids: CASSLTDITNTGELFF.

The chain couples TRBV4-1 to TRBJ2-1, with TRBD2 identical over 8 bases. This CDR3 has 17 amino acids. Per the germline V gene, CDR1 is MGHRA and CDR2 is YSYEKL. Unmatched junction bases numbered 9, after V lost 0 bases and J lost 5 bases. The CDR3 DNA follows: TGCGCCAGCAGCCAAGATTCGACAAGACTAGCGAACAATGAGCAGTTCTTC. It codes for CASSQDSTRLANNEQFF.

This chain connects TRBV2 to TRBJ2-1; 7 bases are a match to TRBD2. CDR1 and CDR2 (germline): SNHLY, FYNNEI. The CDR3 covers 14 residues. V gave up 5 bases and J gave up 13 bases; unmatched junction bases: 14. In nucleotides, the CDR3 is TGTGCCAGCAGTCCGGGACTATCGGGGGATATTCAGTTCTTC. Translated: CASSPGLSGDIQFF.

V and J are TRBV7-3 and TRBJ2-5; 9 bases align to TRBD1. This CDR3 is 14 amino acids long. The trim removed 4 bases at V and 5 bases at J, leaving 5 bases unmatched. The germline V gene has CDR1 SGHTA and CDR2 FQGTGA. The CDR3 DNA follows: TGTGCCAGCAGCTCCGGGACAGGGCGGGAGACCCAGTACTTC. Protein product: CASSSGTGRETQYF.

The chain couples TRBV7-2 to TRBJ2-2; 7 bases fit TRBD2. Germline V gives CDR1 SGHTA, CDR2 FQGNSA. The CDR3 extends over 15 amino acids. V lost 6 bases to trimming and J lost 2 bases; unmatched junction nucleotides: 6. CDR3 in DNA: TGTGCCAGCAGTACTAGCGTCCTTAACACCGGGGAGCTGTTTTTT. This translates into CASSTSVLNTGELFF.

This chain joins TRBV5-6 and TRBJ2-2; the D is unclear. Germline CDR1 and CDR2: SGHDT and YYEEEE. Trimming left V 5 bases short and J 1 base short, with 3 bases between. The CDR3 is made up of 12 amino acids. The CDR3 loop reads CASRRNTGELFF. CDR3 DNA sequence: TGTGCCAGCAGGCGGAACACCGGGGAGCTGTTTTTT. Complete variable domain (other parts from reference TRBV5-6 and TRBJ2-2): DAGVTQSPTHLIKTRGQQVTLRCSPKSGHDTVSWYQQALGQGPQFIFQYYEEEERQRGNFPDRFSGHQFPNYSSELNVNALLLGDSALYLCASRRNTGELFFGEGSRLTVL.